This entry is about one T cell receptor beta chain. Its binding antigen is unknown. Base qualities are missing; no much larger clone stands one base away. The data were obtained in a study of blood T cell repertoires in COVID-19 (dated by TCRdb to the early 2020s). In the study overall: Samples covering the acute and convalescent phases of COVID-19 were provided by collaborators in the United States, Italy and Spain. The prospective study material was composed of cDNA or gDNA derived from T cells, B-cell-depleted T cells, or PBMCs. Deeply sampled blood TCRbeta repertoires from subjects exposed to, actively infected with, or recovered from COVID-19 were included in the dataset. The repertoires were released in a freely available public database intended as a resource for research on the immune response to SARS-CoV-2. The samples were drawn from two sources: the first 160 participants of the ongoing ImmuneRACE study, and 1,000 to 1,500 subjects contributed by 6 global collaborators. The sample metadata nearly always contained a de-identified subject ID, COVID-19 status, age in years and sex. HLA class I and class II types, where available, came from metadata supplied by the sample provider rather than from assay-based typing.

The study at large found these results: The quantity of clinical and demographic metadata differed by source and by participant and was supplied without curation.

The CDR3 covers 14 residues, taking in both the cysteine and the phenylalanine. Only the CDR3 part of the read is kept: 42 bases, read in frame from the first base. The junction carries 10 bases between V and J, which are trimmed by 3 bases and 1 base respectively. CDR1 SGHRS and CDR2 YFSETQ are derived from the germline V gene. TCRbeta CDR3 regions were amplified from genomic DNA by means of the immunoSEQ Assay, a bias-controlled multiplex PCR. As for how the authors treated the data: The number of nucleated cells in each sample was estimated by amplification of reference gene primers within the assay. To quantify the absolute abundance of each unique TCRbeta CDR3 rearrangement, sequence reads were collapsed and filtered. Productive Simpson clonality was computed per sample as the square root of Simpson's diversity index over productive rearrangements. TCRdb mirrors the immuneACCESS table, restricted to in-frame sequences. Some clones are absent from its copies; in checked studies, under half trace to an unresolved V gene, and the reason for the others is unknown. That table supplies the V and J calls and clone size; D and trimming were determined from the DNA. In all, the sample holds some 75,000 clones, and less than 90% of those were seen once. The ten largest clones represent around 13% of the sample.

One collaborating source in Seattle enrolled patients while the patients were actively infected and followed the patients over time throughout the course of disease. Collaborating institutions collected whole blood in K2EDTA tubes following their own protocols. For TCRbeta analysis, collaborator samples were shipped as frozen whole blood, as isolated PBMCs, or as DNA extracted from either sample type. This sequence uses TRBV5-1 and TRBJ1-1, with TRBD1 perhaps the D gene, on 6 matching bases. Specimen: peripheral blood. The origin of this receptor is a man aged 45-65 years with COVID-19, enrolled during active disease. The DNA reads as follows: TGCGCCAGCAGCTCGGGACACACGAACACTGAAGCTTTCTTT. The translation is CASSSGHTNTEAFF.